Presented here are 26 T cell receptor beta chains from one specimen sequenced in a study of blood T cell repertoires in COVID-19. Profiled with immunoSEQ multiplex PCR; TCRdb holds only in-frame clones, not every one. The data show 200,000 to 250,000 clones, roughly nine tenths seen once. The sequenced sample was peripheral blood. These receptors were obtained from a man in his sixties with COVID-19, enrolled during active disease.

The chain combines TRBV7-8 with TRBJ2-1; 9 bases fit TRBD1. There are 14 residues in the CDR3. V lost 5 bases and J lost 6; bases outside the gene matches: 5. In germline, CDR1 is SGHVS, CDR2 FQNEAQ. CDR3: CASSDRQGGNEQFF. CDR3 in DNA: TGTGCCAGCAGCGACCGACAGGGGGGCAATGAGCAGTTCTTC.

The chain links TRBV6-5 to TRBJ2-7; 9 bases match TRBD1. V lost 5 bases and J lost 6; bases outside the gene matches: 8. CDR1 MNHEY and CDR2 SVGAGI come from the germline V gene. This CDR3 comprises 14 residues. The CDR3 DNA reads TGTGCCAGCAGTCACGGGGGGACAGGGTTCGAGCAGTACTTC. It codes for CASSHGGTGFEQYF.

The chain is built from TRBV19 and TRBJ1-4; 8 nucleotides match TRBD1. V trimming: 3 bases; J trimming: 5 bases; junction bases outside the gene matches: 5. The CDR3 has 15 amino acids. Germline CDR1 reads LNHDA; CDR2 reads SQIVND (reference sequence). The CDR3 spells CASSIPGGGNEKLFF. CDR3 sequence (DNA): TGTGCCAGTAGTATTCCAGGGGGCGGCAATGAAAAACTGTTTTTT. Variable domain in full (rest from reference TRBV19 and TRBJ1-4): DGGITQSPKYLFRKEGQNVTLSCEQNLNHDAMYWYRQDPGQGLRLIYYSQIVNDFQKGDIAEGYSVSREKKESFPLTVTSAQKNPTAFYLCASSIPGGGNEKLFFGSGTQLSVL.

In DNA form, the CDR3 reads TGTGCCACCTTCCTCTCTGGCGGGAGCGACAATGAGCAGTTCTTC. This sequence encodes CATFLSGGSDNEQFF. The V call is TRBV5-4, the J call TRBJ2-1; 7 bases are shared with TRBD2. CDR3 length: 15 amino acids. Unmatched junction bases numbered 14, after V lost 9 bases and J lost 5 bases. Germline CDR1 reads SGHNT; CDR2 reads YYREEE (reference sequence).

This clone occurred once. The rearrangement joins TRBV11-3 to TRBJ2-3, with a possible D match to TRBD2 (6 bases). Germline assignment: CDR1 SGHNT and CDR2 YENEEA. The CDR3 consists of 15 residues. V was trimmed by 1 base and J by 2 bases, leaving 10 bases between them. The CDR3: CASSLVGGPTDTQYF. The CDR3 DNA is TGTGCCAGCAGCTTAGTGGGGGGACCCACAGATACGCAGTATTTT.

This clone was found once. The V call is TRBV13, the J call TRBJ2-7, with 10 nucleotides matching TRBD2. This CDR3 comprises 15 residues. CDR1 and CDR2 (germline): PRHDT, FYEKMQ (reference sequence). After removal of 2 bases from V and 5 bases from J, the junction contained 6 bases not matched to a gene. CDR3 residues: CASSLRTSGAHEQYF. For the CDR3, the DNA is TGTGCCAGCAGCTTAAGGACTAGCGGAGCCCACGAGCAGTACTTC.

The rearrangement joins TRBV5-4 to TRBJ1-6, with TRBD1 as a possible D gene (5 bases). CDR1 is SGHNT, CDR2 YYREEE, per germline (reference sequence). V was cut by 0 bases and J by 7 bases, with 14 bases left in between. The CDR3 totals 16 residues. In nucleotides, the CDR3 is TGTGCCAGCAGCTTGGCTGCCGGGGGTTGGAATTCACCCCTCCACTTT. Protein sequence: CASSLAAGGWNSPLHF.

V is TRBV27 and J is TRBJ2-1, with TRBD2 identical over 8 bases. Germline V lookup: CDR1 MNHEY, CDR2 SMNVEV (reference sequence). This CDR3 contains 14 residues. Trimming took 5 bases from V and 7 from J; bases not matched to a gene: 7. The CDR3 DNA sequence: TGTGCCAGCAGTCCTAAGCGGGAGAGTAATGAGCAGTTCTTC. Protein: CASSPKRESNEQFF.

The V gene is TRBV28, the J gene TRBJ1-4, with D hard to call. Trimming cost V 1 base and J 7 bases, with 10 bases left between them. CDR3 size: 14 residues. CDR1 is MDHEN, CDR2 SYDVKM, per germline. CDR3 region: CASSLSGLGEKLFF. CDR3 coding DNA: TGTGCCAGCAGTTTATCTGGGCTCGGTGAAAAACTGTTTTTT.

This chain connects TRBV10-3 to TRBJ1-2, with D unclear. Germline V lookup: CDR1 ENHRY, CDR2 SYGVKD. Trimming took 0 bases from V and 2 from J, leaving 7 bases between them. There are 14 residues in the CDR3. CDR3 protein: CAISESPGNYGYTF. In DNA form, the CDR3 reads TGTGCCATCAGTGAGTCCCCAGGAAACTATGGCTACACCTTC.

The chain links TRBV7-9 to TRBJ1-2; 7 nucleotides agree with TRBD1. The trim removed 5 bases at V and 2 bases at J, leaving 8 bases unmatched. Germline V lookup: CDR1 SEHNR, CDR2 FQNEAQ (reference sequence). The CDR3 spans 15 residues. The CDR3, as DNA: TGTGCCAGCAGCACCTACAGGGGCGAGAACTATGGCTACACCTTC. Its protein is CASSTYRGENYGYTF.

V usage is TRBV6-1 and J usage is TRBJ2-4; D unclear. V was pared by 3 bases and J by 7 bases, with 10 bases between. CDR1 MNHNS and CDR2 SASEGT come from the germline V gene. The CDR3 length is 13 residues. The CDR3 DNA follows: TGTGCCAGCAGTGATTCCCCCGGTAACATTCAGTACTTC. Amino acids: CASSDSPGNIQYF.

The CDR3 region is CASSIVQVGTYQPQHF. CDR3 bases: TGTGCCAGTAGTATAGTCCAGGTCGGAACTTATCAGCCCCAGCATTTT. V and J are TRBV19 and TRBJ1-5; no definite D call. Trimming stripped 1 base from V and 5 bases from J, with 15 bases between. Germline V gene lookup returns CDR1 LNHDA and CDR2 SQIVND (reference sequence). CDR3 length: 16 amino acids.

The chain recombines TRBV9 with TRBJ1-1; D uncertain. The ends were cut back, 4 bases at V and 1 base at J, with 8 bases in the middle. This CDR3 region has 13 residues. Germline values: CDR1 SGDLS, CDR2 YYNGEE. CDR3 loop: CASSSRKNTEAFF. For the CDR3, the DNA is TGTGCCAGCAGCTCCAGGAAGAACACTGAAGCTTTCTTT.

The chain is built from TRBV6-1 and TRBJ2-1; D perhaps matches TRBD2 (5 bases). CDR1 is MNHNS and CDR2 is SASEGT in the germline V gene. CDR3 size: 16 residues. V was clipped by 4 bases and J by 2 bases, with 15 bases between them. The CDR3 spells CASSGLEAAAYNEQFF. The DNA of the CDR3 is TGTGCCAGCAGTGGCCTGGAGGCGGCCGCCTACAATGAGCAGTTCTTC.

The DNA of the CDR3 is TGCGCCAGCAGCCAAGATCGTAACGCGGGCCCTGAAGCTTTCTTT. Encoded protein: CASSQDRNAGPEAFF. This rearrangement joins TRBV4-3 to TRBJ1-1; D not certain. Trimming removed 0 bases from V and 6 bases from J, with 14 bases in between. Germline V gene sequence: CDR1 LGHNA, CDR2 YSLEER. The CDR3 has 15 amino acids.

The chain links TRBV25-1 to TRBJ2-7; D call uncertain. The V gene's germline CDR1 is MGHDK and CDR2 SYGVNS. V was cut by 2 bases and J by 0 bases, with 8 bases left in between. The length of the CDR3 is 14 residues. The CDR3 loop reads CASSEPGLSYEQYF. The CDR3 nucleotides read TGTGCCAGCAGTGAACCAGGTCTCTCCTACGAGCAGTACTTC.

The chain employs TRBV6-5 and TRBJ2-7; 9 bases agree with TRBD1. Germline CDR1 reads MNHEY; CDR2 reads SVGAGI. The CDR3 is made up of 14 amino acids. Losses at the gene ends were 6 bases for V and 6 bases for J; bases not matched to a gene: 9. The CDR3 here is CASRYGTGRSEQYF. The CDR3 nucleotides are TGTGCCAGCAGATACGGGACAGGGCGGTCCGAGCAGTACTTC.

The chain combines TRBV21-1 with TRBJ2-1; the table's D call of TRBD2 was not tested on the DNA. TRBV21-1 constitutes a pseudogene. The CDR3 has 17 amino acids. The CDR3 here is CASSKVLLAEKHNEQFF. The CDR3 coding sequence is TGTGCCAGCAGCAAAGTGTTACTAGCGGAGAAACACAATGAGCAGTTCTTC.

This clone was observed a few times. The CDR3 bases are TGTGCCAGTAGTATTGGAGGGGCTAGGACCTACGAGCAGTACTTC. Its translation: CASSIGGARTYEQYF. This sequence joins TRBV19 and TRBJ2-7; TRBD2 might be the D (6 bases). Germline CDR1 LNHDA, CDR2 SQIVND (reference sequence). The CDR3 sequence is 15 residues long. Trimming shortened V by 3 bases and J by 2 bases, and 14 bases separated the two germline ends.

This chain uses TRBV19 with TRBJ2-2, with 8 bases aligning to TRBD2. This CDR3 has 15 amino acids. From germline, CDR1 is LNHDA and CDR2 SQIVND (reference sequence). After removal of 6 bases from V and 4 bases from J, the junction contained 7 bases not matched to a gene. As DNA, the CDR3 is TGTGCCAGTAGATCGGGACTAGGGGTCACCGGGGAGCTGTTTTTT. Protein sequence: CASRSGLGVTGELFF.

This rearrangement joins TRBV28 to TRBJ2-7; TRBD1 matches 7 bases. Losses at the gene ends were 5 bases for V and 6 bases for J; bases not matched to a gene: 16. Looked up from germline, CDR1 is MDHEN and CDR2 is SYDVKM. The CDR3 spans 16 residues. As DNA, the CDR3 is TGTGCCAGCAGTCCAGGACAGGCGTCCTTTTTCGGCGAGCAGTACTTC. Its translation is CASSPGQASFFGEQYF.

The chain combines TRBV5-5 with TRBJ2-1; TRBD1 is a possible D gene (6 bases). Trimming took 3 bases from V and 8 from J, leaving 15 bases between them. Looked up from germline, CDR1 is SGHKS and CDR2 is YYEKEE (reference sequence). The CDR3 covers 14 residues. CDR3 coding DNA: TGTGCCAGCAGCTCCCGGGACATCTCCCATGAGCAGTTCTTC. Protein product: CASSSRDISHEQFF.

The J gene is TRBJ2-1, the V gene TRBV5-1; D possibly corresponds to TRBD2 (5 bases). V was cut by 0 bases and J by 1 base, with 14 bases left in between. CDR1 SGHRS and CDR2 YFSETQ come from the germline V gene. This CDR3 region has 17 residues. CDR3 in DNA: TGCGCCAGCAGCTTGGGCCATTCAGCGGAATCCTACAATGAGCAGTTCTTC. This codes for CASSLGHSAESYNEQFF.

This chain uses TRBV2 with TRBJ2-2; 8 nucleotides align to TRBD2. Per the germline V gene, CDR1 is SNHLY and CDR2 is FYNNEI. The CDR3 runs to 15 residues. Trimming took 6 bases from V and 1 from J; bases not matched to a gene: 4. The CDR3 sequence: CASSPRGGNTGELFF. The CDR3 bases are TGTGCCAGCAGCCCTCGGGGGGGGAACACCGGGGAGCTGTTTTTT.

The V and J genes are TRBV19 and TRBJ1-5, with D perhaps TRBD1 (5 bases). Per germline, CDR1 LNHDA and CDR2 SQIVND (reference sequence). This CDR3 region has 15 residues. Deletions cut 4 bases from V and 7 bases from J, with 17 bases between. CDR3 amino acids: CASSSGTLRWQPQHF. The DNA for the CDR3 is TGTGCCAGTAGTAGCGGGACCCTTAGATGGCAGCCCCAGCATTTT.